Described below is a single T cell receptor beta chain sequence and its context. From the 5' RACE reads, TCRdb lists one entry per CDR3 protein and no DNA. In total, the table holds 5,500 to 7,500 distinct CDR3 sequences. The record originates from a study of T cells expressing NK-cell markers. CDR1 and CDR2 from the germline V gene are MRHNA and SNTAGT. The CDR3 length is 15 residues. The chain recombines TRBV6-4 with TRBJ1-1; the TCRdb D gene call, TRBD1, has no DNA to confirm it. Sequenced: blood T cells: a sorted CD56 or NKG2C T cell subset, CD4+ or CD8+ T cells, or bulk PBMC T cells (not recorded which). This clonotype originated in a man aged 18 to 69 in good health. CDR3 amino acids: CASSGGTGEATEAFF.